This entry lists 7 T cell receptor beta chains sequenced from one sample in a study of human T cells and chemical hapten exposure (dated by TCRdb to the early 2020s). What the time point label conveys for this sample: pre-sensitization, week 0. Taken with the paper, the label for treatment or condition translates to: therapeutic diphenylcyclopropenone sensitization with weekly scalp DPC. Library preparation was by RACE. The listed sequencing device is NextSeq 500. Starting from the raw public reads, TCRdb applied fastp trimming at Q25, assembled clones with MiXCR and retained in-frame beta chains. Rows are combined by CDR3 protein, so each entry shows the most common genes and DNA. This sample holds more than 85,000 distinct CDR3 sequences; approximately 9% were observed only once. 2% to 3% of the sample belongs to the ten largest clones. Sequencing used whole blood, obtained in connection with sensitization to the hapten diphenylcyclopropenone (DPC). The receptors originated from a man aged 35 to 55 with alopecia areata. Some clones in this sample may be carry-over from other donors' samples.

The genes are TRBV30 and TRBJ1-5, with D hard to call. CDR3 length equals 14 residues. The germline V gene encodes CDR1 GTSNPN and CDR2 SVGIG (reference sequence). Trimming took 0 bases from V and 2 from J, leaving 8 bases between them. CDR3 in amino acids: CAWSVGEGNQPQHF. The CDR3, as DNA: TGTGCCTGGAGTGTTGGGGAGGGCAATCAGCCCCAGCATTTT.

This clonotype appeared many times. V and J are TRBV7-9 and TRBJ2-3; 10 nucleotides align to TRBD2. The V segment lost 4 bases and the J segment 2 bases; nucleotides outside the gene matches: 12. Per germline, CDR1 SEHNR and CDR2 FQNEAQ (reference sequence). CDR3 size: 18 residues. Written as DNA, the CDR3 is TGTGCCAGCAGCTCACTAGCGGGACGCTTTCGGGACACAGATACGCAGTATTTT. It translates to CASSSLAGRFRDTDTQYF.

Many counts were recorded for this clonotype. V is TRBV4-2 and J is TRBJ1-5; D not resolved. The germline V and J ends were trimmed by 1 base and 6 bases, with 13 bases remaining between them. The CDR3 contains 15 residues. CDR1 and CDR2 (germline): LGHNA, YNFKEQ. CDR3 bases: TGTGCCAGCAGCCAAGTGGGCGGGTCTAGTCAGCCCCAGCATTTT. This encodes CASSQVGGSSQPQHF.

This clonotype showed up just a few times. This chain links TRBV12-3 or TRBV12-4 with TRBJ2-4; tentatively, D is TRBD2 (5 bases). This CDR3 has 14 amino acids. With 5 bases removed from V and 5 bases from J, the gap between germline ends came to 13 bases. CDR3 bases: TGTGCCAGCAGTCCAAGACTACTCCAAAACATTCAGTACTTC. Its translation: CASSPRLLQNIQYF.

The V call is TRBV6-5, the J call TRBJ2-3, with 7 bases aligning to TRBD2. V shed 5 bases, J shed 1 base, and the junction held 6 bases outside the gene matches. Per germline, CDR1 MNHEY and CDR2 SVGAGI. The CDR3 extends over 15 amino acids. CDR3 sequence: CASSRSGPGTDTQYF. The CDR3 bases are TGTGCCAGCAGTCGTAGCGGGCCTGGCACAGATACGCAGTATTTT.

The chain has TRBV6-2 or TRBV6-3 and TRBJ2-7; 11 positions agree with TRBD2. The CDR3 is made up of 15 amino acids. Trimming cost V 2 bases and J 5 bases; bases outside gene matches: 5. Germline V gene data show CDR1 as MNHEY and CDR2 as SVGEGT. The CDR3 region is CASSYVAGGPHEQYV. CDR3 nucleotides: TGTGCCAGCAGTTACGTAGCGGGAGGGCCGCACGAGCAGTACGTC.

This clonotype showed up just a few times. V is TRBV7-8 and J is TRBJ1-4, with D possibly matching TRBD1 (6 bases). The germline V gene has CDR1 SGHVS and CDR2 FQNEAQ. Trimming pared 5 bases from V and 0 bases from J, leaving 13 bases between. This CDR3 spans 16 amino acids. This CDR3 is CASSLNRAPTNEKLFF. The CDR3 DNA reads TGTGCCAGCAGCCTAAACAGGGCCCCAACTAATGAAAAACTGTTTTTT.